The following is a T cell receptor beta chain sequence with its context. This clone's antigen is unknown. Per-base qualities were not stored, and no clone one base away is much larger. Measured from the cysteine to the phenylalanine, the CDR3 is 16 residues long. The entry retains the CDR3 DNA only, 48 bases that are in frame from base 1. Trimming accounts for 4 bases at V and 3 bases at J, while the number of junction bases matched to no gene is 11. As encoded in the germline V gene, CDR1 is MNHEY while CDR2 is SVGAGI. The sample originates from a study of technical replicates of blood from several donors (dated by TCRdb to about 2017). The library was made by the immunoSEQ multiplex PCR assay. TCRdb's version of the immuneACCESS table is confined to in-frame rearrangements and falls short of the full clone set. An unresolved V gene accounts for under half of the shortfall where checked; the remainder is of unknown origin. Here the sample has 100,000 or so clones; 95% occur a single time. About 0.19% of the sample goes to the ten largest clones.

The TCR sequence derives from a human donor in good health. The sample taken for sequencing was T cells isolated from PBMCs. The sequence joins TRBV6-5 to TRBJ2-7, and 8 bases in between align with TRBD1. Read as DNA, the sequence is TGTGCCAGCAGTTCTACGTCCGGGACAGGATTCTACGAGCAGTACTTC. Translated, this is CASSSTSGTGFYEQYF.